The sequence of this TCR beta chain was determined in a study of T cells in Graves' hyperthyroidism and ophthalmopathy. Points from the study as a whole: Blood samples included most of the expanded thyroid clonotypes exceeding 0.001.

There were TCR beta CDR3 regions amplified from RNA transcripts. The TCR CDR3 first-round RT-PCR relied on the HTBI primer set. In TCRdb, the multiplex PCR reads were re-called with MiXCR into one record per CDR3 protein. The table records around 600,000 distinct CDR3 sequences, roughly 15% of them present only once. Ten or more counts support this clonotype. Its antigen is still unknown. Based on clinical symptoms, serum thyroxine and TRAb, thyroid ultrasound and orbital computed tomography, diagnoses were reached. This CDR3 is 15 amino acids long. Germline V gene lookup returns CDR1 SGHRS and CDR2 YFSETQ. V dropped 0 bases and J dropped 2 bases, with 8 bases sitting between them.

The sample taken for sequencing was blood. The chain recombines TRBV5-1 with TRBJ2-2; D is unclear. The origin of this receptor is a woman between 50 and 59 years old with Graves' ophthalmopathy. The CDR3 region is CASSLASTNTGELFF. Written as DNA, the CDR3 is TGCGCCAGCAGCTTGGCCTCAACCAACACCGGGGAGCTGTTTTTT.